The present T cell receptor beta chain was sequenced within a study of blood T cell repertoires in COVID-19. Study details: Sites across the United States, Italy and Spain contributed samples from acute and convalescent COVID-19.

In its sample, this clone was seen a few times. CDR3 size: 18 residues. Germline V gene sequence: CDR1 SGHTS, CDR2 YDEGEE. V shed 0 bases, J shed 4 bases, and the junction held 9 bases outside the gene matches. Some clones are missing from TCRdb's copy, which holds only in-frame ones; the method was immunoSEQ multiplex PCR. The sample has about half a million clones; roughly nine tenths are singletons. The sequence came from a man younger than 35 with COVID-19, enrolled during active disease. Input material: peripheral blood. The rearrangement uses TRBV5-8 and TRBJ2-2; 10 bases are a match to TRBD2. The CDR3 spells CASSLVFSTSGTTGELFF. The CDR3 region has the DNA TGTGCCAGCAGCTTGGTGTTCAGTACTAGCGGGACCACCGGGGAGCTGTTTTTT.